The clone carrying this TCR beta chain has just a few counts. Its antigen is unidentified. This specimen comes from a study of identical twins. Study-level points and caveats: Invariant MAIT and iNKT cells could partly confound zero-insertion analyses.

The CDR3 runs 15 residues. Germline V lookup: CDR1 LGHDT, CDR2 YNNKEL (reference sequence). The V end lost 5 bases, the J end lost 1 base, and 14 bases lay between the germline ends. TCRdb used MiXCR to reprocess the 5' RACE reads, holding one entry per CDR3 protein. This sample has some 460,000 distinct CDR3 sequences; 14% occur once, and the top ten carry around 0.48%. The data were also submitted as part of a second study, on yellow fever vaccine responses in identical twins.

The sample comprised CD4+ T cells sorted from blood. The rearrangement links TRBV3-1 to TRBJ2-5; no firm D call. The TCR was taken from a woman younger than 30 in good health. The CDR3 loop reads CASSSTPRSQETQYF. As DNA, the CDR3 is TGTGCCAGCAGCTCCACCCCAAGGTCCCAAGAGACCCAGTACTTC.